One and the same sample provided the 21 T cell receptor beta chains below, sequenced in a study of cytomegalovirus exposure and HLA in healthy donors. The PCR employed 60 Vbeta primers together with 13 Jbeta primers. Here immunoSEQ multiplex PCR was the method, and the copy in TCRdb shows in-frame clones only, minus some. The sample shows 72,000 or so clones, roughly 69% of them seen only once. Sample: PBMCs. Receptors were obtained from a woman in her 50s in good health and CMV-seronegative.

The chain is built from TRBV9 and TRBJ1-4; D gene unclear. The CDR3 has 16 amino acids. Germline V gene sequence: CDR1 SGDLS, CDR2 YYNGEE. Trimming cost V 0 bases and J 0 bases, with 9 bases left between them. The CDR3 loop reads CASSVAASPTNEKLFF. CDR3 bases: TGTGCCAGCAGCGTAGCCGCAAGCCCAACTAATGAAAAACTGTTTTTT.

V and J are TRBV5-4 and TRBJ2-1, with 10 bases lining up with TRBD2. The CDR3 loop spans 16 amino acids. The ends lost 3 bases at V and 4 bases at J; junction bases unmatched: 7. In germline, CDR1 is SGHNT, CDR2 YYREEE (reference sequence). CDR3 region: CASSSPGLATYNEQFF. The CDR3 DNA reads as TGTGCCAGCAGCTCTCCGGGACTAGCGACTTACAATGAGCAGTTCTTC.

The rearrangement joins TRBV6-5 to TRBJ2-3; D is uncertain. Germline V lookup: CDR1 MNHEY, CDR2 SVGAGI. V was shortened by 2 bases and J by 4 bases, with 7 bases between the two germline ends. The CDR3 loop spans 13 amino acids. CDR3 region: CASSYRSSDTQYF. The CDR3 region has the DNA TGTGCCAGCAGTTACCGGAGTTCAGATACGCAGTATTTT.

V gene TRBV29-1 combines with J gene TRBJ2-5; possibly TRBD2 for D (6 bases). With the DNA end fitting TRBJ2-7 better, the J assignment may be wrong. CDR1 and CDR2 (germline): SQVTM, ANQGSEA. The CDR3 is 13 amino acids. Here the CDR3 reads CSVEGGENYEQYF. Written as DNA, the CDR3 is TGCAGCGTTGAAGGGGGGGAAAACTACGAGCAGTACTTC.

A few counts support this clone. This chain connects TRBV6-5 to TRBJ1-2; 8 positions match TRBD1. This CDR3 is built from 13 residues. Germline-derived CDR1 and CDR2 are MNHEY and SVGAGI. The V segment lost 6 bases and the J segment 3 bases; nucleotides outside the gene matches: 3. CDR3 protein: CASRDRGDYGYTF. The CDR3 coding sequence is TGTGCCAGCAGAGACAGGGGCGACTATGGCTACACCTTC.

The gene calls are TRBV9 and TRBJ1-3, with D hard to call. Germline CDR1 and CDR2: SGDLS and YYNGEE. V lost 2 bases to trimming and J lost 3 bases, with 9 bases between them. The CDR3 has 14 residues. CDR3 amino acids: CASSVEVGGNTIYF. As DNA, the CDR3 is TGTGCCAGCAGCGTGGAGGTTGGTGGAAACACCATATATTTT.

The chain uses TRBV18 and TRBJ2-2; D call uncertain. Per the germline V gene, CDR1 is KGHSH and CDR2 is LQKENI. The CDR3 totals 13 residues. V shed 2 bases and J shed 5 bases, with 6 bases lying between them. CDR3 residues: CASSPRRTGELFF. CDR3 nucleotide sequence: TGTGCCAGCTCACCAAGGAGAACCGGGGAGCTGTTTTTT.

The chain has TRBV28 and TRBJ2-5; D perhaps matches TRBD2 (5 bases). The CDR3 extends over 14 amino acids. Trimming took off 1 base at V and 7 bases at J, with 13 bases between the two ends. CDR1 and CDR2 from the germline V gene are MDHEN and SYDVKM. This CDR3 reads CASSLSGPEGTQYF. As DNA, the CDR3 is TGTGCCAGCAGTTTATCGGGTCCCGAGGGGACCCAGTACTTC.

The chain joins TRBV9 to TRBJ1-4; D unclear. Germline V CDR1 and CDR2: SGDLS, YYNGEE. The CDR3 spans 14 residues. Between the trimmed V and J ends, which lost 0 bases and 3 bases, there was a span of 6 bases. In DNA form, the CDR3 reads TGTGCCAGCAGCGTAGATGCGGCTAATGAAAAACTGTTTTTT. Translated: CASSVDAANEKLFF.

The CDR3 protein is CASSPTGTSSHHEQFF. The CDR3 DNA follows: TGTGCCAGCAGCCCGACCGGGACTAGCAGTCATCATGAGCAGTTCTTC. This chain links TRBV9 with TRBJ2-1, with TRBD2 matching 9 bases. Germline values: CDR1 SGDLS, CDR2 YYNGEE. CDR3 length equals 16 residues. The J segment lost 8 bases and the V segment lost 4 bases, leaving 13 bases of the junction unmatched.

The chain employs TRBV10-3 and TRBJ2-1; TRBD1 matches at 9 bases. The germline gives CDR1 ENHRY, CDR2 SYGVKD. The CDR3 runs to 15 residues. The V gene end was trimmed by 3 bases and the J gene end by 6 bases; junction bases not matched to a gene: 6. CDR3 protein: CAISDPGQGINEQFF. In DNA form, the CDR3 reads TGTGCCATCAGTGATCCGGGACAGGGTATCAATGAGCAGTTCTTC.

This chain links TRBV4-3 with TRBJ2-1; 7 bases are a match to TRBD2. CDR3 length equals 16 residues. The V gene end was trimmed by 0 bases and the J gene end by 9 bases; junction bases not matched to a gene: 11. The germline V gene encodes CDR1 LGHNA and CDR2 YSLEER. Here the CDR3 reads CASSQDFSGSPGEQFF. The CDR3 DNA sequence: TGCGCCAGCAGCCAAGACTTTAGCGGGTCCCCCGGTGAGCAGTTCTTC.

The rearrangement uses TRBV27 and TRBJ1-2, with D hard to call. V was clipped by 2 bases and J by 5 bases, with 12 bases between them. The CDR3 covers 14 residues. Germline assignment: CDR1 MNHEY and CDR2 SMNVEV (reference sequence). CDR3 residues: CASSLNRQTYGYTF. As DNA, the CDR3 is TGTGCCAGCAGTTTAAACAGACAAACTTATGGCTACACCTTC.

CDR3 coding DNA: TGTGCCAGCAGCTCCGAAATCCGAGCCTCGAACACCGGGGAGCTGTTTTTT. As protein: CASSSEIRASNTGELFF. The V call is TRBV28, the J call TRBJ2-2; D not resolved. Germline V gene lookup returns CDR1 MDHEN and CDR2 SYDVKM. The CDR3 totals 17 residues. Trimming pared 6 bases from V and 0 bases from J, leaving 17 bases between.

The chain combines TRBV5-1 with TRBJ1-1, with D possibly being TRBD1 (6 bases). Germline V CDR1 and CDR2: SGHRS, YFSETQ. V lost 5 bases and J 2 bases, leaving 16 bases between the germline ends. This CDR3 comprises 15 residues. DNA of the CDR3: TGCGCCAGCAGTTTTAGGGGGGGACTAAACACTGAAGCTTTCTTT. Translation gives CASSFRGGLNTEAFF. Full variable domain (rest looked up from reference TRBV5-1 and TRBJ1-1): KAGVTQTPRYLIKTRGQQVTLSCSPISGHRSVSWYQQTPGQGLQFLFEYFSETQRNKGNFPGRFSGRQFSNSRSEMNVSTLELGDSALYLCASSFRGGLNTEAFFGQGTRLTVV.

This clone was seen a handful of times. The junction departs from germline at one end; a sequencing error may be responsible. The chain recombines TRBV27 with TRBJ2-1; 11 bases align to TRBD2. CDR1 and CDR2 from the germline V gene are MNHEY and SMNVEV (reference sequence). The CDR3 consists of 13 residues. This CDR3 is CVSGTSGSNEQFF. CDR3 bases: TGTGTCAGCGGAACTAGCGGGAGCAATGAGCAGTTCTTC.

This clone has just a few counts. The chain is built from TRBV11-1 and TRBJ2-6; TRBD1 aligns across 8 bases. The V gene's germline CDR1 is SGHAT and CDR2 FQDESV (reference sequence). CDR3 length equals 18 residues. V lost 2 bases, J lost 3 bases, and 9 bases stayed unmatched. Here the CDR3 DNA reads TGTGCCAGCAGCTTATTGCAGGGGGCATGGAATGGGGCCAACGTCCTGACTTTC. Translated, it gives CASSLLQGAWNGANVLTF.

The chain combines TRBV6-4 with TRBJ2-1; 10 positions agree with TRBD2. CDR3 size: 16 residues. From germline, CDR1 is MRHNA and CDR2 SNTAGT. Germline trimming cut 1 base from V and 8 bases from J; bases unmatched to any gene: 8. The CDR3 DNA sequence: TGTGCCAGCAGTGACTGGGCTAGCGGGAGTGTATATGAGCAGTTCTTC. It yields the protein CASSDWASGSVYEQFF.

This clone was seen more than once but under ten times. Compared with germline, one end of the junction differs, possibly owing to a read error. The genes are TRBV7-7 and TRBJ2-5, with TRBD2 identical over 9 bases. Germline V gives CDR1 SSHAT, CDR2 FNYEAQ (reference sequence). The CDR3 is 16 amino acids. Here the CDR3 DNA reads TGTGCTAGCAGCTTAATGGCGACTAGCGGCCAAGAGACCCAGTACTTC. Protein product: CASSLMATSGQETQYF.

The genes are TRBV28 and TRBJ1-5; D is ambiguous. V was cut by 6 bases and J by 6 bases, with 21 bases left in between. The CDR3 extends over 16 amino acids. Germline V gene lookup returns CDR1 MDHEN and CDR2 SYDVKM. CDR3 coding DNA: TGTGCCAGCAGGGTGGGGAGGGAACCGGCAGGTCAGCCCCAGCATTTT. Translated, it gives CASRVGREPAGQPQHF.

The gene calls are TRBV2 and TRBJ1-2; weak D call: TRBD1 (6 bases). Germline-derived CDR1 and CDR2 are SNHLY and FYNNEI. This CDR3 has 16 residues. The V gene lost 2 bases and the J gene lost 0 bases, with 13 bases spanning the gap. In nucleotides, the CDR3 is TGTGCCAGCAGTGAAATAGCAGGACAGCCTAACTATGGCTACACCTTC. Protein product: CASSEIAGQPNYGYTF.